This TCR beta chain was sequenced for a study of blood T cell repertoires in COVID-19. Looking at the study overall: The cDNA or gDNA used as material had been derived from T cells, B-cell-depleted T cells, or PBMCs.

Original processing notes: Reference gene primer amplification gave nucleated cell count estimates. TCRdb keeps only in-frame clones here, not all; method: immunoSEQ multiplex PCR. That table furnishes V, J and clone size, whereas the DNA furnished D and trimming. The sample has roughly 220,000 clones, about 86% seen once. The V gene's germline CDR1 is SGHRS and CDR2 YFSETQ. Trimming took off 4 bases at V and 5 bases at J, with 21 bases between the two ends. This CDR3 is 16 amino acids long. Only one count was recorded for this clone. The chain has TRBV5-1 and TRBJ2-5; a weak D match, TRBD2 (5 bases). Input material: PBMCs or T cells enriched from blood (not recorded which). This sequence originates from a woman between 45 and 65 years old with acute COVID-19. In DNA form, the CDR3 reads TGCGCCAGCAGCGGTATGGGAAGATCTTCGGGGGAGACCCAGTACTTC. This codes for CASSGMGRSSGETQYF.